A single sample gave rise to the 28 T cell receptor beta chains below, sequenced in a study of blood T cells in healthy people across ages. Combining a sample-barcoded 5' primer with a J-beta primer mix, a second PCR ran for about 7 to 11 cycles. MiXCR, run by TCRdb on the 5' RACE reads, gives a single entry per CDR3 protein. This sample has about 600,000 distinct CDR3 sequences, with 47% found just once. The specimen sequenced was blood. These receptors were collected from a man older than 75 in good health.

The chain is built from TRBV5-1 and TRBJ2-7, with D unresolved. This CDR3 is 13 amino acids long. The V end lost 4 bases, the J end lost 6 bases, and 14 bases lay between the germline ends. CDR1 is SGHRS, CDR2 YFSETQ, per germline. CDR3: CASSSVESAEQYF. CDR3 DNA: TGCGCCAGCAGCAGCGTTGAGAGCGCCGAGCAGTACTTC.

The chain uses TRBV29-1 and TRBJ2-4; D is uncertain. The DNA end is a closer match to TRBJ2-7, so the J assignment may be wrong. The CDR3 length is 11 residues. Germline V gene sequence: CDR1 SQVTM, CDR2 ANQGSEA. CDR3: CTAGEDYEQYF. DNA of the CDR3: TGCACTGCAGGTGAGGACTACGAGCAGTACTTC.

This clonotype was detected only a few times. The chain uses TRBV15 and TRBJ2-1, with D unclear. The germline V gene has CDR1 LNHNV and CDR2 YYDKDF (reference sequence). This CDR3 contains 14 residues. Trimming pared 6 bases from V and 2 bases from J, leaving 11 bases between. CDR3 residues: CATRERGTYNEQFF. CDR3 nucleotides: TGTGCCACCAGGGAGCGCGGCACCTACAATGAGCAGTTCTTC.

There are a few counts of this clonotype. V gene TRBV7-2 combines with J gene TRBJ2-3; 7 bases agree with TRBD1. The CDR3 covers 14 residues. Germline lookup yields CDR1 SGHTA and CDR2 FQGNSA. Unmatched junction bases numbered 3, after V lost 3 bases and J lost 3 bases. DNA of the CDR3: TGTGCCAGCAGCTTGGAACAGGGGACAGATACGCAGTATTTT. Protein: CASSLEQGTDTQYF.

The CDR3 sequence is CASSPSGGAYEQFF. CDR3 bases: TGTGCCAGCAGCCCTAGCGGGGGGGCCTATGAGCAGTTCTTC. V gene TRBV11-3 combines with J gene TRBJ2-1, with 12 bases lining up with TRBD2. V shed 5 bases, J shed 8 bases, and the junction held 4 bases outside the gene matches. This CDR3 is 14 amino acids long. Germline lookup yields CDR1 SGHNT and CDR2 YENEEA.

The J gene is TRBJ2-1, the V gene TRBV24-1, with D perhaps TRBD1 (5 bases). The CDR3 length is 14 residues. V was clipped by 5 bases and J by 4 bases, with 11 bases between them. Germline CDR1 reads KGHDR; CDR2 reads SFDVKD. In nucleotides, the CDR3 is TGTGCCACCAGTGGGCCCCAGGGTTACAATGAGCAGTTCTTC. Protein sequence: CATSGPQGYNEQFF.

This rearrangement joins TRBV20-1 to TRBJ2-2; perhaps TRBD2 as D (5 bases). The ends were cut back, 4 bases at V and 6 bases at J, with 12 bases in the middle. The CDR3 consists of 13 residues. Germline V gene data show CDR1 as DFQATT and CDR2 as SNEGSKA (reference sequence). The CDR3 DNA follows: TGCAGTGCTAACCAACTAGTTCCCGGGGAGCTGTTTTTT. Translated: CSANQLVPGELFF.

V gene TRBV6-5 combines with J gene TRBJ2-7; D not certain. Germline V gene data show CDR1 as MNHEY and CDR2 as SVGAGI. There are 14 residues in the CDR3. The germline V and J ends were trimmed by 5 bases and 7 bases, with 18 bases remaining between them. CDR3 sequence reads: CASSALRQRNEQYF. CDR3 bases: TGTGCCAGCAGTGCCCTGCGGCAGCGCAATGAGCAGTACTTC.

The chain recombines TRBV28 with TRBJ2-5; 9 nucleotides agree with TRBD1. J gave up 5 bases and V 5 bases, and 15 bases lay outside the gene matches. CDR3 length: 17 residues. Germline-derived CDR1 and CDR2 are MDHEN and SYDVKM. The CDR3 sequence: CASSPNTGQGLRETQYF. The CDR3 DNA sequence: TGTGCCAGCAGTCCAAATACGGGACAGGGACTTCGGGAGACCCAGTACTTC.

V gene TRBV20-1 combines with J gene TRBJ2-3; D possibly corresponds to TRBD2 (7 bases). This CDR3 is built from 16 residues. The germline gives CDR1 DFQATT, CDR2 SNEGSKA (reference sequence). Trimming shortened V by 7 bases and J by 6 bases, and 26 bases separated the two germline ends. The CDR3: CSVHLGGRGMRDTQYF. The CDR3 DNA follows: TGCAGTGTCCACCTAGGGGGGAGGGGTATGAGGGATACGCAGTATTTT.

V is TRBV20-1 and J is TRBJ1-2, with TRBD1 matching 9 bases. CDR3 length equals 16 residues. The germline gives CDR1 DFQATT, CDR2 SNEGSKA (reference sequence). CDR3 nucleotide sequence: TGCGTAAAAGGGGGGAAACCGGGACAGGGTATGAATGGCTACACCTTC. This gives the protein CVKGGKPGQGMNGYTF.

In the case of this clonotype: Since a much larger clone is just one base distant, this may be a read error. The V and J genes are TRBV7-9 and TRBJ2-5, with unresolved D. The V end lost 8 bases, the J end lost 11 bases, and 18 bases lay between the germline ends. Germline V lookup: CDR1 SEHNR, CDR2 FQNEAQ (reference sequence). The CDR3 totals 12 residues. The CDR3 nucleotides are TGTGCCAGCTCCTACCCTATCCATGAGCAGTACTTC. This codes for CASSYPIHEQYF.

This clonotype was seen more than once but under ten times. V gene TRBV20-1 combines with J gene TRBJ2-5; D ambiguous. Germline V gene lookup returns CDR1 DFQATT and CDR2 SNEGSKA (reference sequence). This CDR3 has 10 amino acids. V lost 6 bases and J lost 5, with 7 bases in between. The CDR3 loop reads CSAESETQYF. CDR3 bases: TGCAGTGCGGAATCCGAGACCCAGTACTTC.

CDR3 sequence: CASSQSFGQGYEQYF. The DNA for the CDR3 is TGCGCCAGCAGCCAATCGTTCGGACAGGGCTACGAGCAGTACTTC. The chain employs TRBV4-3 and TRBJ2-7, with TRBD1 matching 8 bases. V was clipped by 2 bases and J by 3 bases; unmatched bases: 6. CDR3 length: 15 amino acids. The germline V gene encodes CDR1 LGHNA and CDR2 YSLEER.

This sequence joins TRBV6-5 and TRBJ1-1, with 7 bases fitting TRBD1. The CDR3 spans 15 residues. Trimming removed 0 bases from V and 2 bases from J; junction bases left unmatched: 3. CDR1 is MNHEY and CDR2 is SVGAGI in the germline V gene. The CDR3 region has the DNA TGTGCCAGCAGTTACTCGGGACAGATAAACACTGAAGCTTTCTTT. Its protein is CASSYSGQINTEAFF.

In regard to this clonotype: A read error may produce the germline difference seen at one junction end. The chain combines TRBV5-1 with TRBJ2-1; possible D gene TRBD2, 6 bases. The germline CDR1 and CDR2 sequences are SGHRS and YFSETQ. CDR3 size: 17 residues. DNA for the CDR3: TGCGCCGGCAGCTTGGTCGGGGGTGCGGAGTCCTACAATGAGCAGTTCTTC. It codes for CAGSLVGGAESYNEQFF. The full variable domain, completed using reference TRBV5-1 and TRBJ2-1, is KAGVTQTPRYLIKTRGQQVTLSCSPISGHRSVSWYQQTPGQGLQFLFEYFSETQRNKGNFPGRFSGRQFSNSRSEMNVSTLELGDSALYLCAGSLVGGAESYNEQFFGPGTRLTVL.

The chain uses TRBV9 and TRBJ1-1, with a tentative D call TRBD1 (5 bases). The germline CDR1 and CDR2 sequences are SGDLS and YYNGEE. The CDR3 is 14 amino acids. Trimming cost V 0 bases and J 5 bases, with 11 bases left between them. The CDR3: CASSVAGRGTEAFF. The CDR3 DNA sequence: TGTGCCAGCAGCGTAGCGGGGAGGGGTACTGAAGCTTTCTTT.

The genes are TRBV7-2 and TRBJ1-2; D call uncertain. The germline V gene has CDR1 SGHTA and CDR2 FQGNSA. The CDR3 spans 13 residues. V was trimmed by 5 bases and J by 4 bases, leaving 11 bases between them. The CDR3 coding sequence is TGTGCCAGCAGCCGCGCAGAATTCTATGGCTACACCTTC. Protein sequence: CASSRAEFYGYTF.

The chain links TRBV7-2 to TRBJ2-7; D is uncertain. Germline V CDR1 and CDR2: SGHTA, FQGNSA. The CDR3 has 14 amino acids. V lost 5 bases, J lost 6 bases, and 17 bases lay in between. Here the CDR3 DNA reads TGTGCCAGCAGCCCCCGGGCCACTCCCTGCGAGCAGTACTTC. Amino acids: CASSPRATPCEQYF.

This sequence joins TRBV20-1 and TRBJ1-6; D call uncertain. Germline loops: CDR1 DFQATT, CDR2 SNEGSKA (reference sequence). With 4 bases removed from V and 3 bases from J, the gap between germline ends came to 10 bases. The CDR3 runs 14 residues. The CDR3 loop is CSAKEVGYNSPLHF. For the CDR3, the DNA is TGCAGTGCTAAAGAGGTTGGCTATAATTCACCCCTCCACTTT.

This clonotype has a handful of counts. The chain joins TRBV28 to TRBJ2-7, with 10 bases matching TRBD2. The germline gives CDR1 MDHEN, CDR2 SYDVKM. Losses at the gene ends were 6 bases for V and 2 bases for J; bases not matched to a gene: 10. The CDR3 spans 16 residues. CDR3 bases: TGTGCCAGCAGGGTAGCGGGAGGCCTAGGGACCTACGAGCAGTACTTC. Translating it yields CASRVAGGLGTYEQYF.

Turning to this clonotype: This could be a read error, since a much larger clone is one nucleotide away. The chain joins TRBV6-5 to TRBJ2-1, with 10 positions matching TRBD2. Germline V gives CDR1 MNHEY, CDR2 SVGAGI. Trimming removed 0 bases from V and 10 bases from J; junction bases left unmatched: 9. The CDR3 runs to 16 residues. This CDR3 is CASSYSALAGALEQFF. The CDR3 region has the DNA TGTGCCAGCAGTTACTCTGCGCTAGCGGGGGCCTTAGAGCAGTTCTTC.

The sample holds many counts of this clonotype. The chain has TRBV6-5 and TRBJ2-3, with D perhaps matching TRBD1 or TRBD2 (6 bases each). Trimming cost V 0 bases and J 3 bases, with 13 bases left between them. Germline V CDR1 and CDR2: MNHEY, SVGAGI. This CDR3 region has 16 residues. CDR3 sequence reads: CASSYSRGARTDTQYF. In nucleotides, the CDR3 is TGTGCCAGCAGTTACTCGAGGGGGGCTCGGACAGATACGCAGTATTTT.

This clonotype was seen many times. CDR3 residues: CASSQRTGGTDTQYF. The CDR3, as DNA: TGTGCCAGCAGCCAACGCACAGGGGGCACAGATACGCAGTATTTT. The chain combines TRBV6-6 with TRBJ2-3, with TRBD1 matching 7 bases. The CDR3 extends over 15 amino acids. Germline lookup yields CDR1 MNHNY and CDR2 SVGAGI (reference sequence). V shed 6 bases and J 1 base; nucleotides not matched to a gene: 7.

The chain couples TRBV20-1 to TRBJ1-2; weak D call: TRBD1 (5 bases). Looked up from germline, CDR1 is DFQATT and CDR2 is SNEGSKA (reference sequence). This CDR3 contains 14 residues. The V end lost 6 bases, the J end lost 4 bases, and 18 bases lay between the germline ends. The CDR3, as DNA: TGCAGTGCCAACGGGGCTGGGCCCCCCTATGGCTACACCTTC. Its protein is CSANGAGPPYGYTF.

The rearrangement joins TRBV30 to TRBJ1-2, with 8 bases lining up with TRBD1. V lost 7 bases to trimming and J lost 2 bases; unmatched junction nucleotides: 6. Germline V CDR1 and CDR2: GTSNPN, SVGIG (reference sequence). The CDR3 spans 13 residues. For the CDR3, the DNA is TGTGCCTCCCCAGGGGGCGCAAACTATGGCTACACCTTC. This gives the protein CASPGGANYGYTF.

The chain couples TRBV10-3 to TRBJ2-5; 9 bases line up with TRBD1. The germline CDR1 and CDR2 sequences are ENHRY and SYGVKD. V gave up 11 bases and J gave up 3 bases; unmatched junction bases: 10. The CDR3 runs to 14 residues. The CDR3 nucleotides read TGTGCCGTAAGGGGACAGGGTAGGGAAGAGACCCAGTACTTC. Translating gives CAVRGQGREETQYF.

CDR3 nucleotides: TGTGCCAGCAGCTATGGGACAGGTGGGACTGAAGCTTTCTTT. Translating it yields CASSYGTGGTEAFF. This chain links TRBV5-6 with TRBJ1-1; 8 bases line up with TRBD1. The germline V gene encodes CDR1 SGHDT and CDR2 YYEEEE. This CDR3 comprises 14 residues. V lost 3 bases, J lost 5 bases, and 6 bases stayed unmatched.